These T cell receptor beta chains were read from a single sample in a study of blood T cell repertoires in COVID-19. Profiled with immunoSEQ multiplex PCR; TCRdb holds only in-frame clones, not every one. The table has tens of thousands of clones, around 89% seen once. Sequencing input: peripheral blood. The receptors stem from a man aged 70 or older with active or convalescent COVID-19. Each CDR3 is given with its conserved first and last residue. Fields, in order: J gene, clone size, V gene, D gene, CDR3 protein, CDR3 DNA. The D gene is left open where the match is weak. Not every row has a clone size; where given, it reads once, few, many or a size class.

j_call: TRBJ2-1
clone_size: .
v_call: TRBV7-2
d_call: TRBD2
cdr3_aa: CASSPPERGGSYNEQFF
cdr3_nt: TGTGCCAGCAGCCCCCCAGAGCGGGGGGGGTCCTACAATGAGCAGTTCTTC

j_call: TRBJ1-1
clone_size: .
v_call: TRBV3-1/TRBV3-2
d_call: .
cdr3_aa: CASSQPGGQYTEAFF
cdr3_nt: TGTGCCAGCAGCCAACCCGGAGGACAGTACACTGAAGCTTTCTTT

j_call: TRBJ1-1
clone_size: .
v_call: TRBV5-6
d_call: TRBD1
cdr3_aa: CASSVTGGNTEAFF
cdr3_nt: TGTGCCAGCAGCGTAACAGGGGGCAACACTGAAGCTTTCTTT

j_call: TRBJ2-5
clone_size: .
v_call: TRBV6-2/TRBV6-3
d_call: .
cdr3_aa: CASSYLGGVGRETQYF
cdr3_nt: TGTGCCAGCAGTTATTTAGGGGGAGTCGGAAGGGAGACCCAGTACTTC

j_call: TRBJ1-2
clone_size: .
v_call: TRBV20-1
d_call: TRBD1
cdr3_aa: CSASNAGQGGGYTF
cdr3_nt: TGCAGTGCTAGTAATGCTGGACAGGGAGGTGGCTACACCTTC

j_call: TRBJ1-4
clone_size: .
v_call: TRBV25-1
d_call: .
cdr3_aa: CASSYPGPGEEKLFF
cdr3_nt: TGTGCCAGCAGCTATCCGGGCCCAGGGGAAGAAAAACTGTTTTTT

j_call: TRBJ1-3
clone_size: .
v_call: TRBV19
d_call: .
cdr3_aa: CASSMLAKGNTIYF
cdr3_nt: TGTGCCAGCTCGATGTTGGCCAAAGGAAACACCATATATTTT

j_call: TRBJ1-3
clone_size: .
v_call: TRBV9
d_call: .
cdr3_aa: CASSGSFGGWNTIYF
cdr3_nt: TGTGCCAGCAGCGGTTCCTTTGGGGGGTGGAACACCATATATTTT

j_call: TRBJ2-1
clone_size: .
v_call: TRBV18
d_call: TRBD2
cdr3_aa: CASSPFPSGGRSYNEQFF
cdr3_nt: TGTGCCAGCTCACCATTTCCTAGCGGGGGGCGCTCCTACAATGAGCAGTTCTTC

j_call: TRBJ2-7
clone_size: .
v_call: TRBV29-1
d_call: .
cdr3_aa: CSGTGTGTNEQYF
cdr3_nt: TGCAGTGGGACGGGCACAGGGACTAACGAGCAGTACTTC

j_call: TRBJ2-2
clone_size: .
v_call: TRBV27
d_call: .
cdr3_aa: CASGLLTGELFF
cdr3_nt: TGTGCCAGCGGACTACTCACCGGGGAGCTGTTTTTT

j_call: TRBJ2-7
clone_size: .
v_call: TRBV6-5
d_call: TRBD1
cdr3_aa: CASSYSRWTGYEQYF
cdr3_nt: TGTGCCAGCAGTTACTCCAGATGGACAGGGTACGAGCAGTACTTC

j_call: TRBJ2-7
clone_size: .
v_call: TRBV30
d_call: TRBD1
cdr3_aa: CAWNWGTGSYEQYF
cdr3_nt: TGTGCCTGGAATTGGGGGACAGGCTCCTACGAGCAGTACTTC

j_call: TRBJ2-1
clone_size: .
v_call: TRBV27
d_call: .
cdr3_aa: CASSLFGGQGGYNEQFF
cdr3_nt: TGTGCCAGCAGTTTATTCGGAGGGCAGGGGGGCTACAATGAGCAGTTCTTC

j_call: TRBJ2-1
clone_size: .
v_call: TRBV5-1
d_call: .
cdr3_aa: CASSLVGQRAYNEQFF
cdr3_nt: TGCGCCAGCAGCTTGGTAGGACAGAGAGCCTACAATGAGCAGTTCTTC

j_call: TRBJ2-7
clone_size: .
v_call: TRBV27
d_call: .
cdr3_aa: CASSLGTSYEQYF
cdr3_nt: TGTGCCAGCAGTTTAGGCACCTCCTACGAGCAGTACTTC

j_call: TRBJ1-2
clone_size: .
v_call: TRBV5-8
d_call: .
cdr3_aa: CASSLPGRDYGYTF
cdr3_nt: TGTGCCAGCAGCTTGCCGGGCAGGGACTATGGCTACACCTTC

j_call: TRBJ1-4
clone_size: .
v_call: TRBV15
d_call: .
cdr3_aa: CATSREMQKLFF
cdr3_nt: TGTGCCACCAGCAGGGAGATGCAAAAACTGTTTTTT

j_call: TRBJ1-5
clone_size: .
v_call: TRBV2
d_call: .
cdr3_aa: CASRGLSRQPQHF
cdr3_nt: TGTGCCAGCAGAGGACTGTCCCGTCAGCCCCAGCATTTT

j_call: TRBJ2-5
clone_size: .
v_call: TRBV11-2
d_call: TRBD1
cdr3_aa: CASSPTGTAVKETQYF
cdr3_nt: TGTGCCAGCAGCCCCACCGGGACAGCAGTCAAAGAGACCCAGTACTTC

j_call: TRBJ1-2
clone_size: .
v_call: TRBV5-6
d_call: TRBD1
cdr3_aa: CASSQGDLYNYGYTF
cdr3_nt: TGTGCCAGCAGCCAGGGGGACCTTTACAACTATGGCTACACCTTC

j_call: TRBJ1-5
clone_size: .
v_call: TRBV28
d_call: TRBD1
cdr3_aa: CASRLNRGPNQPQHF
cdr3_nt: TGTGCCAGCAGGCTCAACAGGGGACCCAATCAGCCCCAGCATTTT

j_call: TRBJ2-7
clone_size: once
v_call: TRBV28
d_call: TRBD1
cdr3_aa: CASSSSGGAGYEQYF
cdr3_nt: TGTGCCAGCAGTTCTTCAGGGGGCGCGGGATACGAGCAGTACTTC

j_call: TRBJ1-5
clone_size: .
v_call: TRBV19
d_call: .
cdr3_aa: CASSIVARTYSNQPQHF
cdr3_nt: TGTGCCAGTAGTATAGTGGCCAGAACATATAGCAATCAGCCCCAGCATTTT

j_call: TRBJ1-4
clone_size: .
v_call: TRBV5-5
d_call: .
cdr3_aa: CASSSSIRNHRERDNEKLFF
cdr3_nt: TGTGCCAGCAGCTCCTCCATTAGAAATCACAGGGAAAGGGATAATGAAAAACTGTTTTTT

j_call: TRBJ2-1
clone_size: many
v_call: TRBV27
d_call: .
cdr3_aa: CASSPGGPADEQFF
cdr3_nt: TGTGCCAGCAGTCCCGGCGGCCCCGCTGATGAGCAGTTCTTC

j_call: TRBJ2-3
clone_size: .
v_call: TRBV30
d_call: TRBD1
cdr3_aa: CAWSTQGADTQYF
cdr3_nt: TGTGCCTGGAGTACACAGGGGGCAGATACGCAGTATTTT